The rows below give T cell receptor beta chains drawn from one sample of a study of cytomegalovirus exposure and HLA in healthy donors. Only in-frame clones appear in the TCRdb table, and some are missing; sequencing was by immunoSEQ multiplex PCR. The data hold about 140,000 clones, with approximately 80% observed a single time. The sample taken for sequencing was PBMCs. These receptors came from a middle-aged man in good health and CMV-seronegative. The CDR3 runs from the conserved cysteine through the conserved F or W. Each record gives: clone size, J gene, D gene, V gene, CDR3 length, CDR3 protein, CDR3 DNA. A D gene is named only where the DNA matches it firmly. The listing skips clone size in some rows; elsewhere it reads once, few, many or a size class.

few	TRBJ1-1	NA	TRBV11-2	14	CASSFLDSNTEAFF	TGTGCCAGCAGCTTTCTAGACAGCAACACTGAAGCTTTCTTT
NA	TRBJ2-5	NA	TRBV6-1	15	CASRVAGTSQETQYF	TGTGCCAGCAGAGTGGCCGGGACATCTCAAGAGACCCAGTACTTC
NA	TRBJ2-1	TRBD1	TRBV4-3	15	CASSPRDRGYNEQFF	TGCGCCAGCAGCCCCCGGGACAGGGGTTACAATGAGCAGTTCTTC
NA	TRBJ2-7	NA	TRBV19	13	CASSPGLSYEQYF	TGTGCCAGTAGTCCAGGCCTCTCGTACGAGCAGTACTTC
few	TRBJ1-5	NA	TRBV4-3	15	CASSQIWAGDQPQHF	TGCGCCAGCAGCCAAATTTGGGCAGGGGATCAGCCCCAGCATTTT
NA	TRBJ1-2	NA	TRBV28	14	CASSSNEGFGGYTF	TGTGCCAGCAGTTCCAACGAGGGATTCGGTGGCTACACCTTC
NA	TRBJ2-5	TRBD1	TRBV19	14	CASSQGASQETQYF	TGTGCCAGTAGTCAGGGGGCGTCCCAAGAGACCCAGTACTTC
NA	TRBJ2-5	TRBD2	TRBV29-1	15	CSESTGTSGQETQYF	TGCAGCGAGTCCACCGGGACTAGCGGGCAAGAGACCCAGTACTTC
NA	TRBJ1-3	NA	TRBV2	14	CASSESIPGNTIYF	TGTGCCAGCAGTGAGTCTATCCCGGGAAACACCATATATTTT
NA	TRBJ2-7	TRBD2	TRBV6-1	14	CATKASGGPYEQYF	TGTGCCACCAAGGCTAGCGGGGGGCCCTACGAGCAGTACTTC
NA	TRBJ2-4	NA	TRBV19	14	CASSMNRAKNIQYF	TGTGCCAGTAGTATGAACAGGGCCAAAAACATTCAGTACTTC
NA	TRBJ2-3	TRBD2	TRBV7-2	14	CASSLVPGGDTQYF	TGTGCCAGCAGCTTGGTCCCGGGGGGAGATACGCAGTATTTT
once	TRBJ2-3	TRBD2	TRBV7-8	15	CASSPGLASTDTQYF	TGTGCCAGCAGCCCAGGACTAGCCTCCACAGATACGCAGTATTTT
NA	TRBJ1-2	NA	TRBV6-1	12	CASSEVGRGYTF	TGTGCCAGCAGTGAAGTTGGGAGGGGCTACACCTTC
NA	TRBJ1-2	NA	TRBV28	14	CASIEGHHNYGYTF	TGTGCCAGCATAGAGGGACATCATAACTATGGCTACACCTTC
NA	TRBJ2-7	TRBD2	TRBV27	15	CASSFGAGGTYEQYF	TGTGCCAGCAGTTTCGGAGCGGGAGGCACCTACGAGCAGTACTTC
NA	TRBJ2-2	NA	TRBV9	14	CASSVRGGTGELFF	TGTGCCAGCAGCGTAAGGGGCGGCACCGGGGAGCTGTTTTTT
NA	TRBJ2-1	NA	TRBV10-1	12	CANQEGVNEQFF	TGCGCCAACCAGGAAGGCGTCAATGAGCAGTTCTTC